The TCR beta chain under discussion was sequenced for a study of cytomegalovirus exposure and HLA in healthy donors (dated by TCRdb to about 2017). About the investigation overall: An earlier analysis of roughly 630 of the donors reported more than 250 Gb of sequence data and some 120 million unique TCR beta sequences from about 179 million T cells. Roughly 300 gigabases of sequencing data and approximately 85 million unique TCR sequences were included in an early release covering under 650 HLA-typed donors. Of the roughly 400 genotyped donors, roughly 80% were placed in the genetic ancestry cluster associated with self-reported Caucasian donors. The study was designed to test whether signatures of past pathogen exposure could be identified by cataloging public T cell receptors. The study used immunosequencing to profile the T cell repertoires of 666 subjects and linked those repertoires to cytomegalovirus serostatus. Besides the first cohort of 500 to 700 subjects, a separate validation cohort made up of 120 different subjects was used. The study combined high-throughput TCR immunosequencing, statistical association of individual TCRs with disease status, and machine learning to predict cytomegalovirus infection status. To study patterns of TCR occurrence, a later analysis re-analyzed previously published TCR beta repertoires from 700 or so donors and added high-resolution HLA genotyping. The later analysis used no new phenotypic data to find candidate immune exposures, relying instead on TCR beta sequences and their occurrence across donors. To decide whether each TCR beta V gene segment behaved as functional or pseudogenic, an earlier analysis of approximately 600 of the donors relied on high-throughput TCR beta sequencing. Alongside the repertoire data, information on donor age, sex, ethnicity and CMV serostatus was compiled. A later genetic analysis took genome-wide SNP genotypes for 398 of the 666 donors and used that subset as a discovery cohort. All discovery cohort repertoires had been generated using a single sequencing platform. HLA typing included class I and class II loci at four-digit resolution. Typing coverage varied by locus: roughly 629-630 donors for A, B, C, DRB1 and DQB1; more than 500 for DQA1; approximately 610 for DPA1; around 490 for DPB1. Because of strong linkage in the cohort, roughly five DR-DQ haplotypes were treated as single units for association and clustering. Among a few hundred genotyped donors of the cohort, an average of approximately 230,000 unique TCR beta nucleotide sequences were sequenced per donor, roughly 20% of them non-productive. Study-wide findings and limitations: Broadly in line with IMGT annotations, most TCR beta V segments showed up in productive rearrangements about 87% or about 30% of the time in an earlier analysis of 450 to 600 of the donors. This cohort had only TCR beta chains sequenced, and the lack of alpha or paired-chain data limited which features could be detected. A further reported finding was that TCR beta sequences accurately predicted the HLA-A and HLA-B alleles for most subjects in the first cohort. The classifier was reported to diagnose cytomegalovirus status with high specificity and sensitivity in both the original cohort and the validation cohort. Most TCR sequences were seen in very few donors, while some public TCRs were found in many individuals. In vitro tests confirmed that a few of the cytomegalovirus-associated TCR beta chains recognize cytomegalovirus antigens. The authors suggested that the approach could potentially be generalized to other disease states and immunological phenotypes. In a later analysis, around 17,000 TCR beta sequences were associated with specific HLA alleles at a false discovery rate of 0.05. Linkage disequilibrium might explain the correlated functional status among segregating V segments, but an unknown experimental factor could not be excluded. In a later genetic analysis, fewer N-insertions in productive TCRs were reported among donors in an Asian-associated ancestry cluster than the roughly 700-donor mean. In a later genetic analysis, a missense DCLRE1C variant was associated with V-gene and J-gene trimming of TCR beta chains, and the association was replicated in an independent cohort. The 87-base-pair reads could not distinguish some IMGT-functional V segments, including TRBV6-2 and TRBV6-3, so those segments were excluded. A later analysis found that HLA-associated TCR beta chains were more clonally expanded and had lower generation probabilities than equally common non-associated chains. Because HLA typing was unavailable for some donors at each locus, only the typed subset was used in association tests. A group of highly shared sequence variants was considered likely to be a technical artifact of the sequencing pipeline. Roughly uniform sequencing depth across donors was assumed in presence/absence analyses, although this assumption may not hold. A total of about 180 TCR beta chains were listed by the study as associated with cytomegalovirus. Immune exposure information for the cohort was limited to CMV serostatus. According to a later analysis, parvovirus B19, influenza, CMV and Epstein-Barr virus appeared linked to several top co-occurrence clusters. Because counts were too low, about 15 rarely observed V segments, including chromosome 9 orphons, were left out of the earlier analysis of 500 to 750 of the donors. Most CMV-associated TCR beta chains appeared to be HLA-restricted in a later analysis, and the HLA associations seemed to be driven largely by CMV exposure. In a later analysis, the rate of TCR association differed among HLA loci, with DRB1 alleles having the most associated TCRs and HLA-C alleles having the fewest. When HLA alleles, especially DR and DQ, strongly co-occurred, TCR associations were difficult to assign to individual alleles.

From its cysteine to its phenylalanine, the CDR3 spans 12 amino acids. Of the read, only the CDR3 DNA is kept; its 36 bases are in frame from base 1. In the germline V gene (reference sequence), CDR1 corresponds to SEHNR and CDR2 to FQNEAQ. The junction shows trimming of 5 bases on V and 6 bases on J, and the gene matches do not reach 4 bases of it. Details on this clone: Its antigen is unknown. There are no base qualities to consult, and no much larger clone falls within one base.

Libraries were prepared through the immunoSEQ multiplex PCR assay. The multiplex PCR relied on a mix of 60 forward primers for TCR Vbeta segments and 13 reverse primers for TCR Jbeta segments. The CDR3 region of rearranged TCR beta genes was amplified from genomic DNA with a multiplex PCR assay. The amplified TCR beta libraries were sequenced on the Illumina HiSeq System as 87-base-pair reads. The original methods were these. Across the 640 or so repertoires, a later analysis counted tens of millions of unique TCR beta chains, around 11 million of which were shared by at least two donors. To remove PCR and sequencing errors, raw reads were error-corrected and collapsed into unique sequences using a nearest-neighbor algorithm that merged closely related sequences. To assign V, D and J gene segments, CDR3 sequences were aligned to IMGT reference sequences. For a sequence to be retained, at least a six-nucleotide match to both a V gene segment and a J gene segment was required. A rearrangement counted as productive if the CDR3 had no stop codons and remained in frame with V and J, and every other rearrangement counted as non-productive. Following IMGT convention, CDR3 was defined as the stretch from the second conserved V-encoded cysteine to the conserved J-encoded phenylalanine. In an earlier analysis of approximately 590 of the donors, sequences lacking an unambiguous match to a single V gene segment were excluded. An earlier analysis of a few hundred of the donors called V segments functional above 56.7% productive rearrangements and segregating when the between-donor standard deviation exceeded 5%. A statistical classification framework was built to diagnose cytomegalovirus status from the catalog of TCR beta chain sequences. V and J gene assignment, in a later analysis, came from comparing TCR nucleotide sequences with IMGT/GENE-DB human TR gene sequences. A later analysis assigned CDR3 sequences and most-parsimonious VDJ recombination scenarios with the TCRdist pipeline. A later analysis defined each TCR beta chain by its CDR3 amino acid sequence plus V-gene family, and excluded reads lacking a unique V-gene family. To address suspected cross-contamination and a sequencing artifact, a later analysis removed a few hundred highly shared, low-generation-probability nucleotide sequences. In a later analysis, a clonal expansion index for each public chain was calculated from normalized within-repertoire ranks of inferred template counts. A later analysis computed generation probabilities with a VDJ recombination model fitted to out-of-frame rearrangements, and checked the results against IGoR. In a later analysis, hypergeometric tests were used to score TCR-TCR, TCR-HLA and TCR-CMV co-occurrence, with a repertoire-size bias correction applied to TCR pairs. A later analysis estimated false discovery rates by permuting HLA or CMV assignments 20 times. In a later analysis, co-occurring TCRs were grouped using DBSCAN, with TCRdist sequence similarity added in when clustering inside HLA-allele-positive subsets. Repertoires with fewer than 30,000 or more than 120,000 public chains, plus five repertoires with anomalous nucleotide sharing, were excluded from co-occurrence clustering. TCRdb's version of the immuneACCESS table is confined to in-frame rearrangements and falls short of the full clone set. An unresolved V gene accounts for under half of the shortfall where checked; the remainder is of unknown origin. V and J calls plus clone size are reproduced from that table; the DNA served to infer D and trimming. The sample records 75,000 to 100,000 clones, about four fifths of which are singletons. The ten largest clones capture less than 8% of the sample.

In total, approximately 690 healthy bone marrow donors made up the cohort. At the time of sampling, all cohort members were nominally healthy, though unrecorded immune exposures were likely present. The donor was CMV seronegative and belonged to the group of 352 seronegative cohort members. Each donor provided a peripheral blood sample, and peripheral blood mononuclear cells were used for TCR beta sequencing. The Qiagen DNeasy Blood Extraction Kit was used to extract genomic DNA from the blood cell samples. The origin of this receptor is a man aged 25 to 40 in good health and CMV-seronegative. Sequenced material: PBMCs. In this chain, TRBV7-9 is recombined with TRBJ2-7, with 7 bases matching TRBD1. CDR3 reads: CASSGYRGEQYF. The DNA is TGTGCCAGCAGCGGCTACAGGGGCGAGCAGTACTTC.